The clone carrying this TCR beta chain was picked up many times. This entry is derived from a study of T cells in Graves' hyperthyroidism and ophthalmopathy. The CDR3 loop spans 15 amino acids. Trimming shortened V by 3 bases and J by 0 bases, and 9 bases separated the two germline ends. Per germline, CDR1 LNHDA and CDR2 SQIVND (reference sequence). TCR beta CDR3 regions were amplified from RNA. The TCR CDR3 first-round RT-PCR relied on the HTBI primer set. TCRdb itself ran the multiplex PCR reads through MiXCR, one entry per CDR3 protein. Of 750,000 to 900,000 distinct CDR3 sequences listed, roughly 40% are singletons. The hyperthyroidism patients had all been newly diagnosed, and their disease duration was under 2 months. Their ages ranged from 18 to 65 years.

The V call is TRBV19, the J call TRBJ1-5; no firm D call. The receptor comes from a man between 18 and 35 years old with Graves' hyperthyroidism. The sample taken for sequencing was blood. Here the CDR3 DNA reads TGTGCCAGTAGTATGCACGAGTCTAGCAATCAGCCCCAGCATTTT. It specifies CASSMHESSNQPQHF.